This TCR beta chain was captured by sequencing in a study of blood T cell repertoires in COVID-19. TCRdb's table, derived via immunoSEQ multiplex PCR, lists solely in-frame clones and lacks some. The repertoire includes some 150,000 clones, about 80% of them detected once, and around 1.6% sits in the top ten. V lost 1 base to trimming and J lost 2 bases; unmatched junction nucleotides: 3. The germline CDR1 and CDR2 sequences are SGHDT and YYEEEE. This CDR3 comprises 15 residues. This sequence joins TRBV5-6 and TRBJ2-1, with 7 nucleotides matching TRBD1. The sample comprised PBMCs or T cells enriched from blood (not recorded which). The receptor was isolated from a woman younger than 35 who had been exposed to COVID-19. The CDR3 DNA reads as TGTGCCAGCAGCTTGACAGGGGCGCCCTACAATGAGCAGTTCTTC. It yields the protein CASSLTGAPYNEQFF.